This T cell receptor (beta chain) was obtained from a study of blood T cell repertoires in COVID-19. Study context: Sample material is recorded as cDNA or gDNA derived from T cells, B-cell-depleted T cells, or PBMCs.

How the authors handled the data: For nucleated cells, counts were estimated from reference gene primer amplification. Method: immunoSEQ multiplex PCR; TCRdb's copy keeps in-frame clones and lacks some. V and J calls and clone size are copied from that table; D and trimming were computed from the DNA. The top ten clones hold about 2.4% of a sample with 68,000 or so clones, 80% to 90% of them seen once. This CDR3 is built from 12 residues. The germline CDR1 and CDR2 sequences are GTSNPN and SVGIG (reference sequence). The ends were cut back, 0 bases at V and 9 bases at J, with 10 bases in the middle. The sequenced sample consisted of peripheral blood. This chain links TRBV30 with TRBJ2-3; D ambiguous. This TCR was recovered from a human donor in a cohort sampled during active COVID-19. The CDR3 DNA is TGTGCCTGGAGTGTACAGAGCAACACGCAGTATTTT. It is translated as CAWSVQSNTQYF.